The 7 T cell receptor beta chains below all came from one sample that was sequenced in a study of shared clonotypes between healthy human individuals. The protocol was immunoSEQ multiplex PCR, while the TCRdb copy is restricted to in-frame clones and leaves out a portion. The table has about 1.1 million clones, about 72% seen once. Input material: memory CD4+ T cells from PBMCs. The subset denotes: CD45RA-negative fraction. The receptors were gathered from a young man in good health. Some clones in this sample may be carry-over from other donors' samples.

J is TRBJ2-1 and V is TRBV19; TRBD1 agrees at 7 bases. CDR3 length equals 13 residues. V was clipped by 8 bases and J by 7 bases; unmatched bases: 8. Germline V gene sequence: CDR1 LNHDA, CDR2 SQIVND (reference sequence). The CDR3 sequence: CASFDRVVNEQFF. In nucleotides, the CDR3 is TGTGCCAGTTTCGACAGGGTAGTTAATGAGCAGTTCTTC. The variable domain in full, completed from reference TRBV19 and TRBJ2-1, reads DGGITQSPKYLFRKEGQNVTLSCEQNLNHDAMYWYRQDPGQGLRLIYYSQIVNDFQKGDIAEGYSVSREKKESFPLTVTSAQKNPTAFYLCASFDRVVNEQFFGPGTRLTVL.

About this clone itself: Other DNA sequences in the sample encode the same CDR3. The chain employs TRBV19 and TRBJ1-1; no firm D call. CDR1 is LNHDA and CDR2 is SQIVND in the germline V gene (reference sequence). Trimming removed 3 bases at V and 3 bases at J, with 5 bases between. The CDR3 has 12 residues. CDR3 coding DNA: TGTGCCAGTAGTATTAGGGACACTGAAGCTTTCTTT. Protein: CASSIRDTEAFF.

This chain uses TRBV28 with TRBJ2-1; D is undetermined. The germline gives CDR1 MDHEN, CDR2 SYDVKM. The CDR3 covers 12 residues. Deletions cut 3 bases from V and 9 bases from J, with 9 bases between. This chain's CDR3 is CASSFVAGEQFF. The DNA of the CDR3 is TGTGCCAGCAGTTTTGTCGCTGGTGAGCAGTTCTTC.

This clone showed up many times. CDR3 nucleotide sequence: TGTGCCAGCAGCTTGGGAGGGAAGCGGGAGCGAGAGACCCAGTACTTC. Protein product: CASSLGGKRERETQYF. The V call is TRBV5-4, the J call TRBJ2-5, with 8 bases identical to TRBD2. The CDR3 is 16 residues long. The V gene's germline CDR1 is SGHNT and CDR2 YYREEE (reference sequence). J lost 4 bases, V lost 0 bases, and 8 bases had no gene match.

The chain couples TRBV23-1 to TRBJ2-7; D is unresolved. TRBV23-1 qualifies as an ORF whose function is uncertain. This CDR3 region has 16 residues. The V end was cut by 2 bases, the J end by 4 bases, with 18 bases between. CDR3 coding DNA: TGCGCCAGCAGTCAAGTCCTGCAGGCATGGACGTACGAGCAGTACTTC. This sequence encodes CASSQVLQAWTYEQYF.

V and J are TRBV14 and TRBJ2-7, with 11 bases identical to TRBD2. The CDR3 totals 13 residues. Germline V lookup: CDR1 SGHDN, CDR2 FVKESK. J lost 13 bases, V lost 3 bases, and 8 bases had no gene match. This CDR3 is CASSHVTSGSRYF. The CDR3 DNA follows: TGTGCCAGCAGCCACGTAACTAGCGGGAGCCGATACTTC.

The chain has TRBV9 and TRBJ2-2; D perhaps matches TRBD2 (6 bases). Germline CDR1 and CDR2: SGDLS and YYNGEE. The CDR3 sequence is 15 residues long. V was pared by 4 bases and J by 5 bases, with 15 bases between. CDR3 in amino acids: CASSHRTGETGELFF. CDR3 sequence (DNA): TGTGCCAGCAGCCACCGGACGGGGGAAACCGGGGAGCTGTTTTTT.